Below, 3 T cell receptor beta chains from the same sample are listed, as sequenced in a study of blood T cell repertoires in COVID-19. The method was immunoSEQ multiplex PCR; TCRdb's version includes in-frame clones alone and lacks a portion of them. Of over 200,000 clones in the sample, approximately 82% were seen once. The sample was peripheral blood. These TCRs come from a woman aged 45-65 years with acute or convalescent COVID-19.

The sample holds a few counts of this clone. V usage is TRBV27 and J usage is TRBJ1-6; the match to TRBD1 covers 7 bases. The germline V gene encodes CDR1 MNHEY and CDR2 SMNVEV (reference sequence). CDR3 length equals 14 residues. V was pared by 8 bases and J by 7 bases, with 8 bases of the junction left unmatched. The CDR3 is CASWSQGGNSPLHF. The CDR3 nucleotides read TGTGCCAGCTGGTCGCAGGGGGGAAATTCACCCCTCCACTTT.

In this sample, this clone turned up a few times. This chain connects TRBV27 to TRBJ1-5; unclear D gene. Germline V CDR1 and CDR2: MNHEY, SMNVEV (reference sequence). Trimming cost V 3 bases and J 2 bases, with 11 bases left between them. CDR3 size: 15 residues. As DNA, the CDR3 is TGTGCCAGCAGTTTCATCCCCCCGGGCAATCAGCCCCAGCATTTT. As protein: CASSFIPPGNQPQHF.

The chain carries TRBV29-1 and TRBJ1-1; no definite D call. V lost 5 bases and J lost 3, with 7 bases in between. The CDR3 extends over 11 amino acids. CDR1 is SQVTM, CDR2 ANQGSEA, per germline. As DNA, the CDR3 is TGCAGCGTTTACGGGGACACTGAAGCTTTCTTT. This sequence encodes CSVYGDTEAFF.